What follows describes a single T cell receptor (beta chain). The data were taken from a study of Ad26.COV2.S vaccination and SARS-CoV-2 variants. Turning to the study itself: Once, or twice with 56 days between doses, Ad26.COV2.S was given intramuscularly.

Trimming took 1 base from V and 2 from J; bases not matched to a gene: 3. The CDR3 consists of 15 residues. CDR1 is LGHNA and CDR2 is YSLEER in the germline V gene. Documented treatment: around 19 received Ad26.COV2.S at low or high dose, single or two shots; about 5 received placebo; per-sample allocation not given. Day 63 after the first vaccine or placebo injection was the time point for sampling. Ad26 vector vaccine expressed Wuhan-strain SARS-CoV-2 spike. Clones were sequenced by immunoSEQ multiplex PCR, and TCRdb holds only the in-frame ones, with some missing. The sample includes 250,000 or so clones, 70% to 90% of them seen just once.

Source: peripheral blood, taken in a trial of Ad26.COV2.S vaccine versus placebo. This TCR derives from a person aged 18-60 years who received the Ad26.COV2.S COVID-19 vaccine or a placebo. The V gene is TRBV4-3, the J gene TRBJ2-3, with 7 bases lining up with TRBD2. CDR3 in amino acids: CASSQGGTITDTQYF. The CDR3 DNA follows: TGCGCCAGCAGCCAAGGCGGGACTATCACAGATACGCAGTATTTT.